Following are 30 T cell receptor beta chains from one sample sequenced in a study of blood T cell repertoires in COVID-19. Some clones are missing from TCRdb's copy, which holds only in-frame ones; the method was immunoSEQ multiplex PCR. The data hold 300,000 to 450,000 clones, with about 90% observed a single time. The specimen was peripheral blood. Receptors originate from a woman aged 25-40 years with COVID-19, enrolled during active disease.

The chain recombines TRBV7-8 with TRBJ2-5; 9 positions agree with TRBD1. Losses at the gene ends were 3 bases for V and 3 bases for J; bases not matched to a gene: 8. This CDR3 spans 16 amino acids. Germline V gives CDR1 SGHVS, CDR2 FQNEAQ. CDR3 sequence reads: CASSFHRTGVKETQYF. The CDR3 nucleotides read TGTGCCAGCAGCTTCCACAGGACAGGGGTAAAAGAGACCCAGTACTTC. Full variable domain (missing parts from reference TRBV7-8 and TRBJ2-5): GAGVSQSPRYKVAKRGQDVALRCDPISGHVSLFWYQQALGQGPEFLTYFQNEAQLDKSGLPSDRFFAERPEGSVSTLKIQRTQQEDSAVYLCASSFHRTGVKETQYFGPGTRLLVL.

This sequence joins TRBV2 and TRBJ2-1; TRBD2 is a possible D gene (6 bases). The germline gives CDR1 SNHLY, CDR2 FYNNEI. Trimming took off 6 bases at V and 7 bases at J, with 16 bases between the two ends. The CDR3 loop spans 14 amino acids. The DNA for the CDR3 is TGTGCCAGCAGGATAGCGGTGGCGTTGAATGAGCAGTTCTTC. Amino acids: CASRIAVALNEQFF.

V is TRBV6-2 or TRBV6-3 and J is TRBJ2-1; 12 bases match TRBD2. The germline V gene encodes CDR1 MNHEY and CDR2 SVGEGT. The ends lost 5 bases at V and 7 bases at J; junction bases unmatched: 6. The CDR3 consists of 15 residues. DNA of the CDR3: TGTGCCAGCAGTACCCTAGCGGGGGGGCGGAATGAGCAGTTCTTC. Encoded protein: CASSTLAGGRNEQFF.

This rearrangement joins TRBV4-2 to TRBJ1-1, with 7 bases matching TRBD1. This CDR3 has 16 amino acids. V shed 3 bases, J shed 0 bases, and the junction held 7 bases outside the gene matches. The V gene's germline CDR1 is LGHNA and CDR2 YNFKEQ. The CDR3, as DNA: TGTGCCAGCAGCCAGGCAGGGGGACCAATGAACACTGAAGCTTTCTTT. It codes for CASSQAGGPMNTEAFF.

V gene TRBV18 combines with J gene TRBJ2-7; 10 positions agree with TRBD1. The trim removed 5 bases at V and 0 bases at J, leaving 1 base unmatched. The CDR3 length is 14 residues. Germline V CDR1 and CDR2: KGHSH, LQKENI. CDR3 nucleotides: TGTGCCAGCTCAAGGACAGGGGGCTCCTACGAGCAGTACGTC. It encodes CASSRTGGSYEQYV.

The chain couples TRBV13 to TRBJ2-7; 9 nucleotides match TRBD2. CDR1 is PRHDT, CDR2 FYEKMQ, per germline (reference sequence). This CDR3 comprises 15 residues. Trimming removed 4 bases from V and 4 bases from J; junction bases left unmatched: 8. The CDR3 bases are TGTGCCAGCAGCTCCACCGGCGGGGGGGAGTACGAGCAGTACTTC. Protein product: CASSSTGGGEYEQYF. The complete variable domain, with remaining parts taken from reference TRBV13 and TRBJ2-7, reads AAGVIQSPRHLIKEKRETATLKCYPIPRHDTVYWYQQGPGQDPQFLISFYEKMQSDKGSIPDRFSAQQFSDYHSELNMSSLELGDSALYFCASSSTGGGEYEQYFGPGTRLTVT.

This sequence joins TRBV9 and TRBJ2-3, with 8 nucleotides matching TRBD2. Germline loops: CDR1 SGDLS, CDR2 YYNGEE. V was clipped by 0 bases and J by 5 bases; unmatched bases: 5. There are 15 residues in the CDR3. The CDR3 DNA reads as TGTGCCAGCAGCGTAGGGGCGGGGGGTGGAGATACGCAGTATTTT. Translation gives CASSVGAGGGDTQYF.

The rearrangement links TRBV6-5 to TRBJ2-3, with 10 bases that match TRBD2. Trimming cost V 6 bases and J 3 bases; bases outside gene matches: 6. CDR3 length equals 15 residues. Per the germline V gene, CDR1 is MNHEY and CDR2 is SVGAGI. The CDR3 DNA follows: TGTGCCAGCAGGCCCGCTAGCGGGAGAACAGATACGCAGTATTTT. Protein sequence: CASRPASGRTDTQYF.

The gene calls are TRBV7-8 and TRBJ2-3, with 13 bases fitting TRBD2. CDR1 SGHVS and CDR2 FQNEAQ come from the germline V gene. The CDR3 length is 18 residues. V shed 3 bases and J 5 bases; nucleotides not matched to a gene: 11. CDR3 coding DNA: TGTGCCAGCAGCTTTTGGACTAGCGGGGGAAGGCCCAAAGATACGCAGTATTTT. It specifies CASSFWTSGGRPKDTQYF.

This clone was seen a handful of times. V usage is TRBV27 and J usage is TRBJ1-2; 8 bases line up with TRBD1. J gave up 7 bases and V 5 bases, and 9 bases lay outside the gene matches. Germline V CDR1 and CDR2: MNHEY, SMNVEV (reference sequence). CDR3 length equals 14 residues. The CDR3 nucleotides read TGTGCCAGCAGTCCCCGACAGGGGCGGATTGGCTACACCTTC. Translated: CASSPRQGRIGYTF.

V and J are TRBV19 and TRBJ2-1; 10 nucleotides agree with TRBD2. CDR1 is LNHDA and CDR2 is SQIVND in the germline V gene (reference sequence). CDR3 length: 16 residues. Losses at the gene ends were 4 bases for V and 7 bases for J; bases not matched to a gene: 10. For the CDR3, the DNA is TGTGCCAGTAGTACGGCTGGACTAGCGGTCCAAAATGAGCAGTTCTTC. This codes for CASSTAGLAVQNEQFF.

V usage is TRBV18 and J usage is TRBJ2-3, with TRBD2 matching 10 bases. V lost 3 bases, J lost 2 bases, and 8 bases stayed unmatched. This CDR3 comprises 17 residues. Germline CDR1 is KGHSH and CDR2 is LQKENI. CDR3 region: CASSPARTSGYTDTQYF. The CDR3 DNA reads TGTGCCAGCTCACCCGCCCGGACTAGCGGATACACAGATACGCAGTATTTT.

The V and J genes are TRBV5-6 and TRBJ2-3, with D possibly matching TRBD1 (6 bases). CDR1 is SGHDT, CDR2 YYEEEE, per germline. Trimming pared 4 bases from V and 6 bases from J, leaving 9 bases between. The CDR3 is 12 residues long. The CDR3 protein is CASSQGPDTQYF. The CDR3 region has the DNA TGTGCCAGCAGCCAGGGGCCCGATACGCAGTATTTT.

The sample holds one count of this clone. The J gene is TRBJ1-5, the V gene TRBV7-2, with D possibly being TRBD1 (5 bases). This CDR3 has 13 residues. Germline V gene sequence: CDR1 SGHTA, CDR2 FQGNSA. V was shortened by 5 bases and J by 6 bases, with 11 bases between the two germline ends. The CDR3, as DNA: TGTGCCAGCAGCAAGCGTAGGGGTCAGCCCCAGCATTTT. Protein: CASSKRRGQPQHF.

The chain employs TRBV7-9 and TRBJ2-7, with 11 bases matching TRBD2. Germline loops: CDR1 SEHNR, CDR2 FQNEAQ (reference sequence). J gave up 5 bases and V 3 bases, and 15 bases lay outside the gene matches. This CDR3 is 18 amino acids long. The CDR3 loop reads CASSFGRLAGNDRNEQYV. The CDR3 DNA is TGTGCCAGCAGCTTCGGCCGACTAGCGGGAAACGATCGGAACGAGCAGTACGTC.

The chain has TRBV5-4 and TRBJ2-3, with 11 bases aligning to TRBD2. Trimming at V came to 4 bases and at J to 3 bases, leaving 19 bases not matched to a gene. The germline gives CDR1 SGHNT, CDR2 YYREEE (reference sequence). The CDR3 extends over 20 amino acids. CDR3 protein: CASSGDSGGAGVFITDTQYF. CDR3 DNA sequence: TGTGCCAGCAGCGGCGATAGCGGGGGGGCCGGGGTGTTTATAACAGATACGCAGTATTTT.

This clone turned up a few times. DNA of the CDR3: TGTGCCAGCAGTACCCCCCCCGGACAGGGGCGGAATCAGCCCCAGCATTTT. The encoded protein is CASSTPPGQGRNQPQHF. The genes are TRBV6-2 or TRBV6-3 and TRBJ1-5, with 9 bases identical to TRBD1. CDR3 length: 17 residues. The germline V gene has CDR1 MNHEY and CDR2 SVGEGT. V was clipped by 5 bases and J by 4 bases; unmatched bases: 12.

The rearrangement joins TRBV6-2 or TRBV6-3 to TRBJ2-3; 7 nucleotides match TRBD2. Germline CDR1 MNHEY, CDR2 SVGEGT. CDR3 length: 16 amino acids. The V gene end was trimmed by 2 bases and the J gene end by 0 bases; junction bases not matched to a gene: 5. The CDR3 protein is CASSYGGGRSTDTQYF. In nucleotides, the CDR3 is TGTGCCAGCAGTTACGGTGGCGGGAGAAGCACAGATACGCAGTATTTT.

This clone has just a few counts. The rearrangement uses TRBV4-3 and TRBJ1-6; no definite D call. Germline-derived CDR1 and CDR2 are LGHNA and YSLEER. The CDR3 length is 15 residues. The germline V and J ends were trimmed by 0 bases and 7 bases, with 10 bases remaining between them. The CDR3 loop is CASSQDSFYNSPLHF. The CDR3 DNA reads TGCGCCAGCAGCCAAGATTCTTTCTACAATTCACCCCTCCACTTT.

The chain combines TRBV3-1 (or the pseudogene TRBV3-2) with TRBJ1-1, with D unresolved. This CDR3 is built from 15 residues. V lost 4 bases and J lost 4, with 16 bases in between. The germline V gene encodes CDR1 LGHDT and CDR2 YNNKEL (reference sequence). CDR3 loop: CASSPSAGRGTEAFF. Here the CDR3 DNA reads TGTGCCAGCAGCCCCTCGGCTGGCCGGGGCACTGAAGCTTTCTTT.

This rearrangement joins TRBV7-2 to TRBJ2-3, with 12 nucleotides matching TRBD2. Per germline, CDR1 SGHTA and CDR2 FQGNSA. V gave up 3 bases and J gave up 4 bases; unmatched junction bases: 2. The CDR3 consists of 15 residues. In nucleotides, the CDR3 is TGTGCCAGCAGCTTGCTAGCGGGGGGGCCAGATACGCAGTATTTT. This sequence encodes CASSLLAGGPDTQYF.

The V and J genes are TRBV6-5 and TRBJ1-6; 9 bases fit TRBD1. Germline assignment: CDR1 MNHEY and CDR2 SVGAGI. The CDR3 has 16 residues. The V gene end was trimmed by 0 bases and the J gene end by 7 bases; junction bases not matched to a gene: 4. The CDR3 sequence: CASSYSTGTGNSPLHF. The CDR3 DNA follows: TGTGCCAGCAGTTACTCAACCGGGACAGGGAATTCACCCCTCCACTTT.

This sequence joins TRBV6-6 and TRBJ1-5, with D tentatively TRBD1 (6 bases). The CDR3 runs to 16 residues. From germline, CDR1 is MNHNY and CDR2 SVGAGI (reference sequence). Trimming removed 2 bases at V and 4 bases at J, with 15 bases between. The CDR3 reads CASSYPGRGQNQPQHF. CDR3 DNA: TGTGCCAGCAGTTACCCGGGCAGGGGCCAAAATCAGCCCCAGCATTTT.

The CDR3 spells CASSRLAGSTDTQYF. The CDR3 coding sequence is TGTGCCAGCAGTAGACTAGCGGGGAGCACAGATACGCAGTATTTT. The rearrangement uses TRBV2 and TRBJ2-3; 11 bases map to TRBD2. J gave up 0 bases and V 5 bases, and 1 base lay outside the gene matches. Germline V gene data show CDR1 as SNHLY and CDR2 as FYNNEI. The CDR3 spans 15 residues.

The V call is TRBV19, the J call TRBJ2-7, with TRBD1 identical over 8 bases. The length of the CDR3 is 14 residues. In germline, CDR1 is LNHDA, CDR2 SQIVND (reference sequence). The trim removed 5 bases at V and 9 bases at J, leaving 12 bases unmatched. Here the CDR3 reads CASSPGQDLRGQYF. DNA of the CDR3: TGTGCCAGTAGTCCGGGACAGGACCTTAGAGGGCAGTACTTC.

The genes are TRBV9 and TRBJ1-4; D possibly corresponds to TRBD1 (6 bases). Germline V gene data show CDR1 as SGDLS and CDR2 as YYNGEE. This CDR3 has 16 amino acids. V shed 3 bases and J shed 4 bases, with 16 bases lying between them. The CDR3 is CASSAQPQGGNEKLFF. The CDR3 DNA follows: TGTGCCAGCAGCGCACAACCACAGGGTGGTAATGAAAAACTGTTTTTT. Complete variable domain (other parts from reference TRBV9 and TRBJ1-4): DSGVTQTPKHLITATGQRVTLRCSPRSGDLSVYWYQQSLDQGLQFLIQYYNGEERAKGNILERFSAQQFPDLHSELNLSSLELGDSALYFCASSAQPQGGNEKLFFGSGTQLSVL.

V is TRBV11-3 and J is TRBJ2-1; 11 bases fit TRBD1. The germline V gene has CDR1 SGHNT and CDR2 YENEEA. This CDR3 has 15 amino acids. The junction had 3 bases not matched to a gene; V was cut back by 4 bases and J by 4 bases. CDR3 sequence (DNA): TGTGCCAGCAGCTCTGGACAGGGGGCGTACAATGAGCAGTTCTTC. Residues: CASSSGQGAYNEQFF.

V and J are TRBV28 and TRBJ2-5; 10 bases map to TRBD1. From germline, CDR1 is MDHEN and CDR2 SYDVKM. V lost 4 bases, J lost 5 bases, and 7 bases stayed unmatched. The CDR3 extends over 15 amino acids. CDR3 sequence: CASSSGQGVWETQYF. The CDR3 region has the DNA TGTGCCAGCAGTTCCGGACAGGGGGTCTGGGAGACCCAGTACTTC.

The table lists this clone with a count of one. CDR3 nucleotide sequence: TGTGCCAGCAGCATCGGACATTACAATGAGCAGTTCTTC. Its protein product is CASSIGHYNEQFF. The chain has TRBV6-2 or TRBV6-3 and TRBJ2-1; tentatively, D is TRBD1 (5 bases). V lost 6 bases to trimming and J lost 4 bases, with 10 bases between them. Germline lookup yields CDR1 MNHEY and CDR2 SVGEGT. The CDR3 contains 13 residues.

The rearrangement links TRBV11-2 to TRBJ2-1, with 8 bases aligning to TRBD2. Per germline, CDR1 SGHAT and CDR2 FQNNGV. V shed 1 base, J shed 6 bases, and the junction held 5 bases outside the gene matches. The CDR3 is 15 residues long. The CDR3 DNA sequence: TGTGCCAGCAGCTTAGCGGGGGGGCCGGCCAATGAGCAGTTCTTC. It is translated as CASSLAGGPANEQFF.